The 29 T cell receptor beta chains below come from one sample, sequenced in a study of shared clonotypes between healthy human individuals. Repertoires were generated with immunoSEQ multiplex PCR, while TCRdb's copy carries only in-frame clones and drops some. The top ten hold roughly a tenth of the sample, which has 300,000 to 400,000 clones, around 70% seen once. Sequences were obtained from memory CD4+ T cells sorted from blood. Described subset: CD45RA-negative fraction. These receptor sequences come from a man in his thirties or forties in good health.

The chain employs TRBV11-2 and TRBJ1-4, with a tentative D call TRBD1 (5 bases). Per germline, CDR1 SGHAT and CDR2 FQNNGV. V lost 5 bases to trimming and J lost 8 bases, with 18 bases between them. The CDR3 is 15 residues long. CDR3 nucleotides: TGTGCCAGCAGCCAGGGACCACAGATCGGAGAAAAACTGTTTTTT. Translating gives CASSQGPQIGEKLFF.

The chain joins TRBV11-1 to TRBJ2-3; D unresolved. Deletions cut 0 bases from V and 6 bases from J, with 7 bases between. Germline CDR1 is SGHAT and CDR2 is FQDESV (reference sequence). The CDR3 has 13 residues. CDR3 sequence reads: CASSLARFDTQYF. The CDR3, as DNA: TGTGCCAGCAGCTTAGCGCGTTTTGATACGCAGTATTTT.

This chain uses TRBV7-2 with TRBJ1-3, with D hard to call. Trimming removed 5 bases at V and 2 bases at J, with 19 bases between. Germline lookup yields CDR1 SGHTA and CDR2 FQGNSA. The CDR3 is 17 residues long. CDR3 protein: CASSAMWGGLAGNTIYF. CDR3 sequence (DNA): TGTGCCAGCAGCGCCATGTGGGGAGGTTTGGCTGGAAACACCATATATTTT.

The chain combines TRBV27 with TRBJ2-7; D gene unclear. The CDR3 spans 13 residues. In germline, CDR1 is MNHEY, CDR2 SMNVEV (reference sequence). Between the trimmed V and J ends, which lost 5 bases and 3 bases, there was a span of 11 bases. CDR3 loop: CASSPTSDYEQYF. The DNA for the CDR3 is TGTGCCAGCAGTCCCACCTCAGACTACGAGCAGTACTTC.

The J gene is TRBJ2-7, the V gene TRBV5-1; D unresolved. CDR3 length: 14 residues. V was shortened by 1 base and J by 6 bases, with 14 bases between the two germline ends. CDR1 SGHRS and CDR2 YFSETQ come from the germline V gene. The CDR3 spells CASSLKDPGREQYF. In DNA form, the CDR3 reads TGCGCCAGCAGCTTGAAGGACCCTGGGCGCGAGCAGTACTTC. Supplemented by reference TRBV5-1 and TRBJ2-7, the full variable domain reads KAGVTQTPRYLIKTRGQQVTLSCSPISGHRSVSWYQQTPGQGLQFLFEYFSETQRNKGNFPGRFSGRQFSNSRSEMNVSTLELGDSALYLCASSLKDPGREQYFGPGTRLTVT.

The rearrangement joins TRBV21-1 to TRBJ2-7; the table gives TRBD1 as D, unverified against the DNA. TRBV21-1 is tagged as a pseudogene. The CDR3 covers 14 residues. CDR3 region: CASSKAWTSYEQYF. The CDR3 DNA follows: TGTGCCAGCAGCAAAGCTTGGACATCTTACGAGCAGTACTTC.

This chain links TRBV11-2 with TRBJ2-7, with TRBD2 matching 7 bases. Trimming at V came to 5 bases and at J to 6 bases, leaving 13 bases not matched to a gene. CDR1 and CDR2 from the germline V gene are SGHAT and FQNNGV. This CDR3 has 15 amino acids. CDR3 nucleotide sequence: TGTGCCAGCAGCCCTCGGGTGGCGGGAGCTCTCGAGCAGTACTTC. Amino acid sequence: CASSPRVAGALEQYF.

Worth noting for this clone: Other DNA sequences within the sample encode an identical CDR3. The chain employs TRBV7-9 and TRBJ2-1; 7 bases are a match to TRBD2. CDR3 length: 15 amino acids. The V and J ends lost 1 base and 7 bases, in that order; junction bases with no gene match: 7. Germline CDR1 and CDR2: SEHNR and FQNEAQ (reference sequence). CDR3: CASSLDGGSYNEQFF. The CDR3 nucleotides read TGTGCCAGCAGCTTAGACGGCGGGAGTTATAATGAGCAGTTCTTC.

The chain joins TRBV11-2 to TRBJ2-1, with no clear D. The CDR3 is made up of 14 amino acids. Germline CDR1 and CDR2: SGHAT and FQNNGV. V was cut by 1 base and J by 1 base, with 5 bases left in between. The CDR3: CASSLGTSYNEQFF. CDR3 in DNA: TGTGCCAGCAGCTTAGGGACGTCCTACAATGAGCAGTTCTTC.

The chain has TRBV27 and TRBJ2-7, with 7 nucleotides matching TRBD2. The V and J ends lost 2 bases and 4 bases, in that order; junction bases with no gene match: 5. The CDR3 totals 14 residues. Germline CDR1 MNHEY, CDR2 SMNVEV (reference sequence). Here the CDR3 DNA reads TGTGCCAGCAGTTTAAGCGGGGAATGGTACGAGCAGTACTTC. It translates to CASSLSGEWYEQYF.

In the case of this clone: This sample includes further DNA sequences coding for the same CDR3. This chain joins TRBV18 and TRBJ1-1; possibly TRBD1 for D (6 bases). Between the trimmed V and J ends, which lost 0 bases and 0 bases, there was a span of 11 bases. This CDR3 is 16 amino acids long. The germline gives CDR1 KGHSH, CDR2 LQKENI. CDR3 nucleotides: TGTGCCAGCTCACCACCCGGGGGCAGGGTGAACACTGAAGCTTTCTTT. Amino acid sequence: CASSPPGGRVNTEAFF.

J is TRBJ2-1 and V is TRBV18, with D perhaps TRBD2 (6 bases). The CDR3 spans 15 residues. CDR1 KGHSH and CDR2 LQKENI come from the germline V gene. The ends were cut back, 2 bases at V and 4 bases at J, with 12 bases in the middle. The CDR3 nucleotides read TGTGCCAGCTCACCAAATCCGGGGGAATACAATGAGCAGTTCTTC. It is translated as CASSPNPGEYNEQFF. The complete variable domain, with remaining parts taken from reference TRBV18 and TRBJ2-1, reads NAGVMQNPRHLVRRRGQEARLRCSPMKGHSHVYWYRQLPEEGLKFMVYLQKENIIDESGMPKERFSAEFPKEGPSILRIQQVVRGDSAAYFCASSPNPGEYNEQFFGPGTRLTVL.

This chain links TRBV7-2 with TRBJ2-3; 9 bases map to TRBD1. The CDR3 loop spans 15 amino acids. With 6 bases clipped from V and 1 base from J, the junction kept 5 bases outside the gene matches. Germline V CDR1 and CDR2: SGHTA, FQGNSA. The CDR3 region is CASRLHRGRTDTQYF. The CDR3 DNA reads TGTGCCAGCAGGCTTCACAGGGGGCGCACAGATACGCAGTATTTT. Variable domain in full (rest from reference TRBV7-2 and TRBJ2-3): GAGVSQSPSNKVTEKGKDVELRCDPISGHTALYWYRQSLGQGLEFLIYFQGNSAPDKSGLPSDRFSAERTGGSVSTLTIQRTQQEDSAVYLCASRLHRGRTDTQYFGPGTRLTVL.

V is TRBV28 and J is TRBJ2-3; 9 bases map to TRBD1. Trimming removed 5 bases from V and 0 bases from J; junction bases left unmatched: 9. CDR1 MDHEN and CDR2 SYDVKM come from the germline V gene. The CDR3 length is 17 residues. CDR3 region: CASSHQSGTGSTDTQYF. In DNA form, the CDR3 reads TGTGCCAGCAGTCACCAGTCCGGGACAGGGAGCACAGATACGCAGTATTTT.

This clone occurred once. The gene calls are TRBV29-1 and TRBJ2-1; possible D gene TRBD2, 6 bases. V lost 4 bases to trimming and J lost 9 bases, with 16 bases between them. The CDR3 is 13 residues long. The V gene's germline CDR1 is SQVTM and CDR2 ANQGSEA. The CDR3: CSVGAGWAGEQFF. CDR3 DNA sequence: TGCAGCGTTGGTGCGGGATGGGCTGGTGAGCAGTTCTTC.

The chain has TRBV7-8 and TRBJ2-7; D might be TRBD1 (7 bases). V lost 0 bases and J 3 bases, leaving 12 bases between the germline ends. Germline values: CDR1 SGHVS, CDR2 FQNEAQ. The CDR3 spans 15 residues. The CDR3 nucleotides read TGTGCCAGCAGCTTAGCTGCGGGACAGAACTACGAGCAGTACTTC. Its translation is CASSLAAGQNYEQYF.

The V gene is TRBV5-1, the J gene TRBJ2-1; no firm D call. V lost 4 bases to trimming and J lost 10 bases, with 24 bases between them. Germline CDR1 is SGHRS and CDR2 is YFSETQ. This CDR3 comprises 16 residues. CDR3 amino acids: CASSLDVGSYGQEQFF. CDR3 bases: TGCGCCAGCAGCCTGGATGTCGGTTCCTACGGGCAGGAGCAGTTCTTC.

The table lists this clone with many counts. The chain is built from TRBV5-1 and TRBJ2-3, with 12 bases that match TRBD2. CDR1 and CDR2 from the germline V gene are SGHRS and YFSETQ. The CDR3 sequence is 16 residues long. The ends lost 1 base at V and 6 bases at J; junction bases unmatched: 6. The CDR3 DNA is TGCGCCAGCAGCTTGACTAGCGGGAGGATTATGGATACGCAGTATTTT. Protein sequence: CASSLTSGRIMDTQYF.

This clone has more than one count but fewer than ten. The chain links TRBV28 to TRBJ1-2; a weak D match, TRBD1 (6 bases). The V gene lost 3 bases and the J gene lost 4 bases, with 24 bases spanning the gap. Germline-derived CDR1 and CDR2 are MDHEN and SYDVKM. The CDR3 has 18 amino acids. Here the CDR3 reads CASSFPPGGGAHSYGYTF. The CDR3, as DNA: TGTGCCAGCAGTTTCCCGCCTGGAGGGGGGGCTCATAGCTATGGCTACACCTTC.

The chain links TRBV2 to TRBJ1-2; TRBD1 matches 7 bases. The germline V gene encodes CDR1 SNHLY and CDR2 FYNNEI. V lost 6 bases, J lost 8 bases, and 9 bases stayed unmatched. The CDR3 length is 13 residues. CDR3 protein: CASSLLQGKGYTF. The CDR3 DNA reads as TGTGCCAGCAGCCTGCTACAGGGGAAAGGCTACACCTTC.

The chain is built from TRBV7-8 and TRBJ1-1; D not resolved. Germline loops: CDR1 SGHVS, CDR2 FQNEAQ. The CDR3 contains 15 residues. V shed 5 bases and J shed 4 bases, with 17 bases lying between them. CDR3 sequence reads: CASSRPQPGVTEAFF. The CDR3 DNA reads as TGTGCCAGCAGCCGACCCCAACCCGGGGTCACTGAAGCTTTCTTT.

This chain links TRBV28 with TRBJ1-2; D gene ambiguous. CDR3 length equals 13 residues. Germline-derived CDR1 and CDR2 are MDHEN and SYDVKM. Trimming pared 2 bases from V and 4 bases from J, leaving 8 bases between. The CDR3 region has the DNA TGTGCCAGCAGTTTAGACCGTCCCTATGGCTACACCTTC. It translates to CASSLDRPYGYTF.

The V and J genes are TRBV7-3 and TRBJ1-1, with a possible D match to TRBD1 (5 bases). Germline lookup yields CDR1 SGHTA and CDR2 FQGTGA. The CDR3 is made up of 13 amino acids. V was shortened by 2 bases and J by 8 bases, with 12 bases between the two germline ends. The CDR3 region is CASSLSGGPEAFF. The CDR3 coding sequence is TGTGCCAGCAGCTTATCTGGGGGACCCGAAGCTTTCTTT.

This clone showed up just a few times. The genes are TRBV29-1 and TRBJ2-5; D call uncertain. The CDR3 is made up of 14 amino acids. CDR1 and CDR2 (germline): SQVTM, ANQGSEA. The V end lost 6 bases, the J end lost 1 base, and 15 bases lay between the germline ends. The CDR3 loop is CSVGTTLTQETQYF. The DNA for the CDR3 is TGCAGCGTGGGAACCACCTTGACCCAAGAGACCCAGTACTTC.

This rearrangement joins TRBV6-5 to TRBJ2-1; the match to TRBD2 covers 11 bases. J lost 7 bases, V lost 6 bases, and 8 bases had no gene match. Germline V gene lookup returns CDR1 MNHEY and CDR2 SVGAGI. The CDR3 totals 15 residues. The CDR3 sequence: CASSHTSGRTNEQFF. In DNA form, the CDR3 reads TGTGCCAGCAGCCATACTAGCGGGAGAACGAATGAGCAGTTCTTC.

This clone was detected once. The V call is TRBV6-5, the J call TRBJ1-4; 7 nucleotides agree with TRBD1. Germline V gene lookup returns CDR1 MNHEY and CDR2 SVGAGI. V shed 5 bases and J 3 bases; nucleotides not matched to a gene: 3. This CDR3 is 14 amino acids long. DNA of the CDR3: TGTGCCAGCAGTAACAGGGGTGCTAATGAAAAACTGTTTTTT. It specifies CASSNRGANEKLFF.

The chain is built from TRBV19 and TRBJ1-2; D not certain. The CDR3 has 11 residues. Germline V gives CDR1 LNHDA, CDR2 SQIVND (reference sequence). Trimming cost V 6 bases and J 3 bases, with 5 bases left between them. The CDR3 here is CASRDYYGYTF. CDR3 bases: TGTGCCAGTAGGGATTACTATGGCTACACCTTC.

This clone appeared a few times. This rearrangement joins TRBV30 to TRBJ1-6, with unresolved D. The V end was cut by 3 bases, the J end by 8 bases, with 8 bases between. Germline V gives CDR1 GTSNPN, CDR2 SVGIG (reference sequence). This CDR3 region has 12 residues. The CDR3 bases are TGTGCCTGGAGAGATGGGTATTCACCCCTCCACTTT. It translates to CAWRDGYSPLHF.

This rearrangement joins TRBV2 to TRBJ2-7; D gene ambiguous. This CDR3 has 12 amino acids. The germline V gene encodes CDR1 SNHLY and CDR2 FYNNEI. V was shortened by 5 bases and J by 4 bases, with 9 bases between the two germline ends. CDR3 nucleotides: TGTGCCAGCAGTACGACCGATTACGAGCAGTACTTC. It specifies CASSTTDYEQYF.